This is a list of T cell receptor beta chains from one sample in a study of cytomegalovirus exposure and HLA in healthy donors. TCRdb's copy holds only in-frame clones and misses some; the assay was immunoSEQ multiplex PCR. The table lists some 130,000 clones. Material: PBMCs. The receptors derive from a young man in good health and CMV-seronegative. Both conserved end residues are part of each CDR3. Fields, in order: V gene, D gene, J gene, CDR3 protein, CDR3 DNA. A D gene is named only where the DNA matches it firmly.

TRBV6-6,TRBD1,TRBJ2-2,CASRSTGGTGELFF,TGTGCCAGCAGATCTACAGGGGGAACCGGGGAGCTGTTTTTT
TRBV28,TRBD2,TRBJ2-1,CASQWGRDPRAEQFF,TGTGCCAGCCAATGGGGGAGGGACCCTCGGGCTGAGCAGTTCTTC
TRBV4-3,TRBD2,TRBJ2-7,CASSQGGSGGGYEQYF,TGCGCCAGCAGCCAAGGGGGTTCGGGAGGGGGCTACGAGCAGTACTTC
TRBV12-5,TRBD2,TRBJ2-1,CASGFFGLAGGGEQFF,TGTGCTAGTGGTTTCTTTGGACTAGCGGGGGGTGGGGAGCAGTTCTTC
TRBV7-9,NA,TRBJ1-6,CASSNNRVSSYNSPLHF,TGTGCCAGCAGCAACAACAGGGTCAGCTCCTATAATTCACCCCTCCACTTT
TRBV5-1,NA,TRBJ1-2,CASALNAMRANYGYTF,TGCGCCAGCGCCCTGAATGCAATGAGGGCCAACTATGGCTACACCTTC
TRBV5-1,TRBD1,TRBJ1-2,CASSLARTGGHGYTF,TGCGCCAGCAGCTTGGCAAGGACAGGGGGTCATGGCTACACCTTC
TRBV5-1,NA,TRBJ2-7,CASSWGLPGPYEQYF,TGCGCCAGCAGCTGGGGGCTTCCAGGTCCCTACGAGCAGTACTTC
TRBV28,NA,TRBJ2-7,CATNSEEHEQYF,TGTGCCACCAATTCGGAGGAGCACGAGCAGTACTTC
TRBV28,NA,TRBJ1-4,CASSPRELGNEKLFF,TGTGCCAGCAGTCCACGGGAGTTGGGTAATGAAAAACTGTTTTTT
TRBV18,NA,TRBJ2-3,CASSNLDTQYF,TGTGCCAGCTCAAATCTAGATACGCAGTATTTT
TRBV7-2,NA,TRBJ2-3,CASSFYTDTQYF,TGTGCCAGCAGCTTCTACACAGATACGCAGTATTTT
TRBV18,NA,TRBJ1-3,CASSQMMDRAGNTIYF,TGTGCCAGCTCGCAAATGATGGACAGAGCAGGAAACACCATATATTTT
TRBV6-5,NA,TRBJ2-7,CASSLRGEQYF,TGTGCCAGCAGTTTAAGGGGGGAGCAGTACTTC
TRBV14,TRBD2,TRBJ2-7,CASSQPLAGAYEQYF,TGTGCCAGCAGCCAACCCCTAGCGGGAGCCTACGAGCAGTACTTC